Listed here is a single T cell receptor (beta chain). This sample stems from a study of blood T cell repertoires in COVID-19. Study background: The samples span acute and convalescent COVID-19 from the United States, Italy and Spain.

The CDR3 is made up of 13 amino acids. CDR1 GTSNPN and CDR2 SVGIG come from the germline V gene (reference sequence). The ends were cut back, 3 bases at V and 3 bases at J, with 11 bases in the middle. Data came from immunoSEQ multiplex PCR; TCRdb stores just in-frame clones and leaves some out. The sample lists about 190,000 clones; roughly 86% were seen once. Sequenced input: peripheral blood. This sequence was found in a man between 40 and 49 years old with active or convalescent COVID-19. V is TRBV30 and J is TRBJ1-1; tentatively, D is TRBD1 (5 bases). CDR3 sequence: CAWSLDSYTEAFF. The CDR3 nucleotides read TGTGCCTGGAGCCTTGACAGCTACACTGAAGCTTTCTTT.